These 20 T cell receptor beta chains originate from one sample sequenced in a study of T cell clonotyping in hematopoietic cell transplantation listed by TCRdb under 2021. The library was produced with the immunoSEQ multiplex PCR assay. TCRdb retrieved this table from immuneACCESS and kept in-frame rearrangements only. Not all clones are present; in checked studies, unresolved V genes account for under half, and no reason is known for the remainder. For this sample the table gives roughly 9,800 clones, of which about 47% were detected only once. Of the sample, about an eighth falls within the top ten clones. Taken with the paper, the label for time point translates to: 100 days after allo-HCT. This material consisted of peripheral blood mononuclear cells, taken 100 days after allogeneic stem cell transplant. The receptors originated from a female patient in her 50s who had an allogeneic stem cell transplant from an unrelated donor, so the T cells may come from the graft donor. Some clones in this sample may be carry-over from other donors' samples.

CDR3 in amino acids: CTSSQPGQGANTEAFF. The CDR3 DNA sequence: TGCACCAGCAGCCAACCTGGACAGGGGGCGAACACTGAAGCTTTCTTT. The rearrangement uses TRBV1 and TRBJ1-1; the table's TRBD1 call for D was not verified on the DNA. TRBV1 counts as a pseudogene. The CDR3 sequence is 16 residues long.

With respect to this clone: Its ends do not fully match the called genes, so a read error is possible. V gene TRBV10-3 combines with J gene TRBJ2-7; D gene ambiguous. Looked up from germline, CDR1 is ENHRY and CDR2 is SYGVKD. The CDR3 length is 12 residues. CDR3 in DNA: TGTGCCACCAGTCCCATCTCCTACGAGCAGTACTTC. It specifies CATSPISYEQYF.

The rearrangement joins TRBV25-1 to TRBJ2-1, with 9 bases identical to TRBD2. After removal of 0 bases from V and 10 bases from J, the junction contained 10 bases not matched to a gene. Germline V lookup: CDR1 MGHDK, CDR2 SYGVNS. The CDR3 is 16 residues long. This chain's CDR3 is CASSEYAGGAAGEQFF. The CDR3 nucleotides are TGTGCCAGCAGTGAATATGCGGGAGGGGCGGCCGGGGAGCAGTTCTTC.

CDR3 DNA sequence: TGTGCCTGGAAACGACCCGGAGGGAGGGGGCTTTCGAATGAAAAACTGTTTTTT. This encodes CAWKRPGGRGLSNEKLFF. The chain employs TRBV30 and TRBJ1-4, with 7 positions matching TRBD1. The V gene's germline CDR1 is GTSNPN and CDR2 SVGIG (reference sequence). Losses at the gene ends were 4 bases for V and 5 bases for J; bases not matched to a gene: 19. This CDR3 is 18 amino acids long.

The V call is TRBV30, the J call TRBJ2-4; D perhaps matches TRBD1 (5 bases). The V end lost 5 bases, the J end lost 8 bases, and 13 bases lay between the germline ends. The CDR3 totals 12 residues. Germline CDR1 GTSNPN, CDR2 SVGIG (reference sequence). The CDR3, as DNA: TGTGCCTGGGGGGCCCTAGGGGACATTCAGTACTTC. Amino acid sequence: CAWGALGDIQYF.

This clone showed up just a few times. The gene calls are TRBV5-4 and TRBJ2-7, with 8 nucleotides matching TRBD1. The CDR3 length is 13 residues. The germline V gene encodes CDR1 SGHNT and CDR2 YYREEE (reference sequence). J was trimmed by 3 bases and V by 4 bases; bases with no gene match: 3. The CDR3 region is CASSRQGFYEQYF. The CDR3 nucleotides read TGTGCCAGCAGCCGACAGGGGTTCTACGAGCAGTACTTC.

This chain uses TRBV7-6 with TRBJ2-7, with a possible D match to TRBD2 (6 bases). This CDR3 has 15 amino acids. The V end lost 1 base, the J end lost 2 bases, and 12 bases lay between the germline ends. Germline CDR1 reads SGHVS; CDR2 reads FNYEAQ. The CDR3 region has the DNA TGTGCCAGCAGCTTAGGGGGCGGGATTACCTACGAGCAGTACTTC. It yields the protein CASSLGGGITYEQYF.

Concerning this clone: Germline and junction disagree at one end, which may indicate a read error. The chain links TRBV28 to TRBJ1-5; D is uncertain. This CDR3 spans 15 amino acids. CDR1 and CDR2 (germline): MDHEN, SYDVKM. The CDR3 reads CACSMSHPVPQPQHF. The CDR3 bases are TGTGCCTGCAGTATGTCTCATCCGGTGCCCCAGCCCCAGCATTTT. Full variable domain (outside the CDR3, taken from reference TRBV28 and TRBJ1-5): DVKVTQSSRYLVKRTGEKVFLECVQDMDHENMFWYRQDPGLGLRLIYFSYDVKMKEKGDIPEGYSVSREKKERFSLILESASTNQTSMYLCACSMSHPVPQPQHFGDGTRLSIL.

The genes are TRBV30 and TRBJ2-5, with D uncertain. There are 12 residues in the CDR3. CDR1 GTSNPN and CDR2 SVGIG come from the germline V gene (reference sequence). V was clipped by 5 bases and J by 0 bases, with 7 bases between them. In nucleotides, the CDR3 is TGTGCCTGGGCAAATAACCAAGAGACCCAGTACTTC. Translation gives CAWANNQETQYF. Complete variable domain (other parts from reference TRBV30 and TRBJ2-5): SQTIHQWPATLVQPVGSPLSLECTVEGTSNPNLYWYRQAAGRGLQLLFYSVGIGQISSEVPQNLSASRPQDRQFILSSKKLLLSDSGFYLCAWANNQETQYFGPGTRLLVL.

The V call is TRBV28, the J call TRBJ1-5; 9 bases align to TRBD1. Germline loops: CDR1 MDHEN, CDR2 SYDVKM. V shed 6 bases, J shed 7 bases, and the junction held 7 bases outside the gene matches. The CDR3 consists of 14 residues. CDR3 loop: CASRYGQGRQPQHF. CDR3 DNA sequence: TGTGCCAGCAGATATGGACAGGGGAGGCAGCCCCAGCATTTT.

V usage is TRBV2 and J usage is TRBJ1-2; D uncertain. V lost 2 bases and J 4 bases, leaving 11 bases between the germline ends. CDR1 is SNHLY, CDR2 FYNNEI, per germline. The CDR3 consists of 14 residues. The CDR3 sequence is CASSERAGVYGYTF. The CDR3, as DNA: TGTGCCAGCAGTGAAAGGGCGGGAGTCTATGGCTACACCTTC.

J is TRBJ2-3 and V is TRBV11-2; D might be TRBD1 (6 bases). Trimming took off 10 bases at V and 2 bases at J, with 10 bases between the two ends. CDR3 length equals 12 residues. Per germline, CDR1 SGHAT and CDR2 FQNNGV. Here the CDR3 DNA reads TGTGCCACAGGGGCCTACACAGATACGCAGTATTTT. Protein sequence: CATGAYTDTQYF. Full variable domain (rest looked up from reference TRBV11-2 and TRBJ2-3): EAGVAQSPRYKIIEKRQSVAFWCNPISGHATLYWYQQILGQGPKLLIQFQNNGVVDDSQLPKDRFSAERLKGVDSTLKIQPAKLEDSAVYLCATGAYTDTQYFGPGTRLTVL.

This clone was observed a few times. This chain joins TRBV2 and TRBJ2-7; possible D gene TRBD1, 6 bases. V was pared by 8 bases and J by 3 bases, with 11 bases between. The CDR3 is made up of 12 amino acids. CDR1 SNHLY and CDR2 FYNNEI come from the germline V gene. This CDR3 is CASGRGGYEQYF. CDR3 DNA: TGTGCCAGCGGCAGAGGGGGCTACGAGCAGTACTTC.

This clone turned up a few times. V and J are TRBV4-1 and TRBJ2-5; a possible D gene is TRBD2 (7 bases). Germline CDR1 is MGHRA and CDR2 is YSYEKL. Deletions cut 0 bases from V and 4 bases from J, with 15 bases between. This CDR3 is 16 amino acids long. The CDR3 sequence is CASSQDLVGGRETQYF. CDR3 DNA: TGCGCCAGCAGCCAAGATCTTGTGGGGGGGCGAGAGACCCAGTACTTC.

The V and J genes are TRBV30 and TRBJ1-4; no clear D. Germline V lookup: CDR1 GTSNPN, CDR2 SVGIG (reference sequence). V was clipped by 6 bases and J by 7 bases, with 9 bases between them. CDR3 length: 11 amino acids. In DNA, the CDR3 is TGTGCCTGTAGGAGTCGTGAAAAACTGTTTTTT. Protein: CACRSREKLFF.

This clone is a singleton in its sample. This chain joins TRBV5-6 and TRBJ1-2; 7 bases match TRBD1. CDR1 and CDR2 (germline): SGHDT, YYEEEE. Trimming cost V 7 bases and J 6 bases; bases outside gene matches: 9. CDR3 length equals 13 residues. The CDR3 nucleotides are TGTGCCAGCTTAAGGGGGCAGGCGGATGGCTACACCTTC. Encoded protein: CASLRGQADGYTF. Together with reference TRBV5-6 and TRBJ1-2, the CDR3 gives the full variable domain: DAGVTQSPTHLIKTRGQQVTLRCSPKSGHDTVSWYQQALGQGPQFIFQYYEEEERQRGNFPDRFSGHQFPNYSSELNVNALLLGDSALYLCASLRGQADGYTFGSGTRLTVV.

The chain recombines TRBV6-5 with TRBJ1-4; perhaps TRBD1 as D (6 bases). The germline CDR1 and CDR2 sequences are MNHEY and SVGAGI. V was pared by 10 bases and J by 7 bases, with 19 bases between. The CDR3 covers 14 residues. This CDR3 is CAIREEGQGEKLFF. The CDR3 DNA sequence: TGTGCCATCAGAGAAGAGGGACAAGGTGAAAAACTGTTTTTT.

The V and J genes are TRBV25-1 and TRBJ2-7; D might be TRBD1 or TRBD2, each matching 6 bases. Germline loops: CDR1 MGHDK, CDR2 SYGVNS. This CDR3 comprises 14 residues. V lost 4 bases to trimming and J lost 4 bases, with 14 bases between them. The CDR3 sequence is CASSVPGAHYEQYF. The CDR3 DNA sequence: TGTGCCAGCAGTGTGCCGGGGGCGCATTACGAGCAGTACTTC.

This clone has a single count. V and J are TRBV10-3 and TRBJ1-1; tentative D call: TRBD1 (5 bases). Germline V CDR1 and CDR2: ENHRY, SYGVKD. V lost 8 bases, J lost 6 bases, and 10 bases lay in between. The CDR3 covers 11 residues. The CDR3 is CAIADSSEAFF. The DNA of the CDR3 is TGTGCCATCGCTGACAGCTCTGAAGCTTTCTTT.

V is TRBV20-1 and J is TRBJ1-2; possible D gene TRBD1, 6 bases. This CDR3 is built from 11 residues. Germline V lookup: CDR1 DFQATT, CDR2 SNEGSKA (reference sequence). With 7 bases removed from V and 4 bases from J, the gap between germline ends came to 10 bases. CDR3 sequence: CSVQDSYGYTF. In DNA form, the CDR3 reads TGCAGTGTGCAGGACAGCTATGGCTACACCTTC.